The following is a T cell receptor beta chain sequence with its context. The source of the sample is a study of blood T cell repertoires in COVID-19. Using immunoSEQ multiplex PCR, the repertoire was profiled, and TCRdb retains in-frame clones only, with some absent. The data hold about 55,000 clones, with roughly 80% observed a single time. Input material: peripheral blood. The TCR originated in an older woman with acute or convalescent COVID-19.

The CDR3 nucleotides read TGTGCCTGGAGTCCCGGGACAGGAAATGGCTACACCTTC. Amino acid sequence: CAWSPGTGNGYTF. V and J are TRBV30 and TRBJ1-2; 8 bases are shared with TRBD1. The CDR3 totals 13 residues. The trim removed 2 bases at V and 6 bases at J, leaving 5 bases unmatched. Germline V gene lookup returns CDR1 GTSNPN and CDR2 SVGIG (reference sequence).